The clone carrying this TCR beta chain turned up a few times. Antigen unknown. The data are from a study of T cells after yellow fever vaccination. At the level of the study: Preparation of fractions with low cell numbers was performed using SMART-Seq v4 Ultra Low Input.

A process of 5'RACE template switching, which added a universal primer site and UMIs, was used to make TCR cDNA. TCRdb independently ran MiXCR on the 5' RACE reads; one entry per CDR3 protein. Among about 320,000 distinct CDR3 sequences listed, approximately 11% were seen once. Study-wide points: Some clonotypes, a small share, were shared between CD4 and CD8 compartments.

The sample consisted of CD4+ T cells sorted from PBMCs, taken 45 days after the yellow fever booster vaccination. This receptor was taken from a man younger than 30 who received the YFV17D yellow fever vaccine.

CDR3 amino acids: CASRGGDWQETQYF. The DNA of the CDR3 is TGTGCCAGCAGGGGAGGCGACTGGCAAGAGACCCAGTACTTC. The rearrangement links TRBV2 to TRBJ2-5; D may be TRBD2 (6 bases). V was trimmed by 6 bases and J by 2 bases, leaving 13 bases between them. Per germline, CDR1 SNHLY and CDR2 FYNNEI. The CDR3 spans 14 residues.